Listed below are T cell receptor beta chains from one sample, sequenced in a study of Tregs in tolerant kidney transplant recipients. Profiling relied on immunoSEQ multiplex PCR, and the TCRdb table lists in-frame clones only, not all of them. This repertoire shows some 240,000 clones, 84% found once; its top ten account for around 0.61%. The sample was CD4+ T cells from blood. All receptors derive from a human donor in good health. Both conserved end residues are part of each CDR3. Fields, in order: CDR3 DNA, CDR3 protein, J gene, clone size, D gene, V gene. A D gene is named only where the DNA matches it firmly. Not all rows give a size; the values are once, few, many and, for expanded clones, a class.

TGTGCCAGCAGCGTCACAGGGTGGGGCACTGAAGCTTTCTTT CASSVTGWGTEAFF TRBJ1-1 NA NA TRBV7-6
NA CASSVGKGNQPQHF TRBJ1-5 NA NA TRBV18
TGTGCCAGCAGCGACCGGGACAGCTCCTACGAGCAGTACTTC CASSDRDSSYEQYF TRBJ2-7 NA TRBD1 TRBV6-5
TGTGCCAGCAGCTCTGGGATGGGATGGAACACCGGGGAGCTGTTTTTT CASSSGMGWNTGELFF TRBJ2-2 once NA TRBV7-2
TGCAGCGTTGAAGGGACACGGCGGGATACGCAGTATTTT CSVEGTRRDTQYF TRBJ2-3 NA NA TRBV29-1
TGTGCCAGCAGGCCCGGATCAGGTCCCTTTGGGGCTTTCTTT CASRPGSGPFGAFF TRBJ1-1 NA NA TRBV2
TGTGCCAGCAGTGAACTGTTTAGGGTCAGGACGATCTATGGCTACACCTTC CASSELFRVRTIYGYTF TRBJ1-2 NA NA TRBV6-1
TGTGCCTGGAGAGCTGGGGGGTCTTGGGAGACCCAGTACTTC CAWRAGGSWETQYF TRBJ2-5 NA NA TRBV30
TGCGCCAGCAGCGACGGACATGCCGGGACCCAGTACTTC CASSDGHAGTQYF TRBJ2-5 once NA TRBV5-1
TGCGCCAGCAGCCAAGTAGTAGGGAGGGCCTACGAGCAGTACTTC CASSQVVGRAYEQYF TRBJ2-7 NA TRBD2 TRBV4-1
TGTGCCAGCATGGTTCCTGGGGCCAACGTCCTGACTTTC CASMVPGANVLTF TRBJ2-6 NA NA TRBV6-5
TGTGCCAGCAGCTTATGGGACTATGGCTACACCTTC CASSLWDYGYTF TRBJ1-2 NA NA TRBV6-5
TGTGCCAGCAGCCTGGACAGCACTTATCAGCCCCAGCATTTT CASSLDSTYQPQHF TRBJ1-5 NA NA TRBV2
TGTGCCAGCAGCAGAGGGGGGGCGGGTCAGCCCCAGCATTTT CASSRGGAGQPQHF TRBJ1-5 few NA TRBV2
TGTGCCAGCGGGGGGGCGAGCACAGATACGCAGTATTTT CASGGASTDTQYF TRBJ2-3 NA NA TRBV11-3
TGTGCCAGCAGCTTAATACAGGGAGGAGGCTACACCTTC CASSLIQGGGYTF TRBJ1-2 NA NA TRBV7-8
TGCAGCGCAGAGGCTAACGGGAGTGAAAAACTGTTTTTT CSAEANGSEKLFF TRBJ1-4 NA NA TRBV29-1
TGTGCTAGTGGTTTGGTACATCTAGCCTCCTACAATGAGCAGTTCTTC CASGLVHLASYNEQFF TRBJ2-1 NA NA TRBV12-5
TGTGCCAGCAGTGATAACAGGGGCAATGAGCAGTTCTTC CASSDNRGNEQFF TRBJ2-1 NA TRBD1 TRBV2
TGCGCCAGCAGCCTTGGACCAGGGATCTCCAAAAACATTCAGTACTTC CASSLGPGISKNIQYF TRBJ2-4 once NA TRBV5-1
TGTGCCAGCAGTCCACGGGGCGCTTGGACTGAAGCTTTCTTT CASSPRGAWTEAFF TRBJ1-1 NA NA TRBV2
TGCGCCAGCAGGGAGGGACTATTCGACGAGCAGTACTTC CASREGLFDEQYF TRBJ2-7 NA TRBD2 TRBV10-2
TGTGCCAGCAGCTTCACCAGCGGCAACGAGCAGTACTTC CASSFTSGNEQYF TRBJ2-7 NA NA TRBV5-4
TGTGCCAGCAGGTCCACGGCGAACACTGAAGCTTTCTTT CASRSTANTEAFF TRBJ1-1 NA NA TRBV6-5
TGCGCCAGCAGCGGAGGGACTAACCAAGAGACCCAGTACTTC CASSGGTNQETQYF TRBJ2-5 few TRBD2 TRBV5-1
TGTGCCAGCAGTTTACTACCCGGCCCTGAGCAGTTCTTC CASSLLPGPEQFF TRBJ2-1 few NA TRBV27
TGTGCCAGCAGGGGACAGCTCACAGATACGCAGTATTTT CASRGQLTDTQYF TRBJ2-3 NA TRBD1 TRBV6-1
TGCAGCGTTGAGAGCGGCACAGATACGCAGTATTTT CSVESGTDTQYF TRBJ2-3 NA NA TRBV29-1
TGTGCCAGCAGCTCCGACAGGTTTAATCAGCCCCAGCATTTT CASSSDRFNQPQHF TRBJ1-5 NA NA TRBV11-3
TGTGCCAGCCGGCCGACAGGGAGGGATTGGCAGCCCCAGCATTTT CASRPTGRDWQPQHF TRBJ1-5 once NA TRBV21-1